Below are 27 T cell receptor beta chains sequenced from a single sample in a study of T cell repertoires and Cas9 in healthy adults. Here immunoSEQ multiplex PCR was the method, and the copy in TCRdb shows in-frame clones only, minus some. The sample yields about 24,000 clones, 90% seen once. Sequences were obtained from CD4+ effector T cells (CD127+, CD25-, CD137-, CD154-) from PBMCs; culture status not recorded. All receptors come from a human donor in good health.

The chain uses TRBV6-5 and TRBJ2-3, with D hard to call. V lost 10 bases and J lost 4, with 15 bases in between. CDR1 is MNHEY, CDR2 SVGAGI, per germline. The CDR3 runs to 13 residues. The CDR3 loop is CATRLGQADTQYF. The CDR3 nucleotides are TGTGCCACCAGATTGGGCCAAGCAGATACGCAGTATTTT.

This rearrangement joins TRBV6-5 to TRBJ1-2; 7 nucleotides align to TRBD1. With V trimmed by 2 bases and J by 4 bases, 4 bases remained unmatched. The germline gives CDR1 MNHEY, CDR2 SVGAGI. This CDR3 has 14 residues. CDR3 residues: CASSYDRAPYGYTF. The CDR3 nucleotides are TGTGCCAGCAGTTACGACAGGGCCCCCTATGGCTACACCTTC.

This rearrangement joins TRBV5-6 to TRBJ1-2; no firm D call. Per the germline V gene, CDR1 is SGHDT and CDR2 is YYEEEE. The CDR3 covers 12 residues. With 6 bases removed from V and 8 bases from J, the gap between germline ends came to 14 bases. The CDR3 coding sequence is TGTGCCAGCATCAGTCTTATTCAGGGCTACACCTTC. Translated, it gives CASISLIQGYTF.

This clone turned up a few times. The chain is built from TRBV4-1 and TRBJ1-5; D remains unclear. V lost 2 bases, J lost 4 bases, and 12 bases lay in between. This CDR3 region has 15 residues. Germline V lookup: CDR1 MGHRA, CDR2 YSYEKL. CDR3 bases: TGCGCCAGCAGCCAAAGCAGAGCTCCGAATCAGCCCCAGCATTTT. Translation gives CASSQSRAPNQPQHF.

The chain recombines TRBV5-1 with TRBJ1-1; TRBD1 is a possible D gene (5 bases). Looked up from germline, CDR1 is SGHRS and CDR2 is YFSETQ. V gave up 1 base and J gave up 4 bases, with 8 bases separating them. The CDR3 length is 13 residues. The CDR3 region is CASSLQGGTEAFF. The CDR3 DNA follows: TGCGCCAGCAGCTTGCAGGGTGGCACTGAAGCTTTCTTT. The whole variable domain, remainder taken from reference TRBV5-1 and TRBJ1-1, is KAGVTQTPRYLIKTRGQQVTLSCSPISGHRSVSWYQQTPGQGLQFLFEYFSETQRNKGNFPGRFSGRQFSNSRSEMNVSTLELGDSALYLCASSLQGGTEAFFGQGTRLTVV.

The chain employs TRBV28 and TRBJ2-3; perhaps TRBD1 as D (5 bases). The CDR3 totals 13 residues. Germline CDR1 reads MDHEN; CDR2 reads SYDVKM. V lost 6 bases, J lost 2 bases, and 9 bases lay in between. The CDR3 sequence: CASRGQFTDTQYF. DNA of the CDR3: TGTGCCAGCAGAGGACAATTCACAGATACGCAGTATTTT.

This clone occurred once. V gene TRBV15 combines with J gene TRBJ2-2, with D uncertain. Germline CDR1 LNHNV, CDR2 YYDKDF (reference sequence). This CDR3 is built from 15 residues. V was trimmed by 7 bases and J by 1 base, leaving 13 bases between them. This CDR3 is CATTPSPWNTGELFF. The DNA of the CDR3 is TGTGCCACCACCCCCAGCCCATGGAACACCGGGGAGCTGTTTTTT.

The V call is TRBV10-3, the J call TRBJ2-7; no reliable D call. The CDR3 loop spans 15 amino acids. V lost 10 bases and J lost 3, with 22 bases in between. CDR1 and CDR2 (germline): ENHRY, SYGVKD. The CDR3 DNA reads TGTGCCACCCGCAAGGCACAGAGTGGGGACTACGAGCAGTACTTC. It encodes CATRKAQSGDYEQYF.

The chain is built from TRBV19 and TRBJ1-5, with D possibly TRBD1 on 5 matching bases. V dropped 3 bases and J dropped 2 bases, with 11 bases sitting between them. CDR1 and CDR2 from the germline V gene are LNHDA and SQIVND (reference sequence). CDR3 length: 15 amino acids. Written as DNA, the CDR3 is TGTGCCAGTAGTATTTCCCAGGGCGGCAATCAGCCCCAGCATTTT. Translating it yields CASSISQGGNQPQHF.

V is TRBV6-1 and J is TRBJ1-1; 7 nucleotides agree with TRBD1. CDR1 and CDR2 (germline): MNHNS, SASEGT. This CDR3 has 14 amino acids. V lost 1 base, J lost 5 bases, and 4 bases stayed unmatched. In DNA, the CDR3 is TGTGCCAGCAGTGAAGACAGGGGACGTACTGAAGCTTTCTTT. It codes for CASSEDRGRTEAFF.

V and J are TRBV7-8 and TRBJ2-7; either TRBD1 or TRBD2 may fit D (5 bases each). The ends were cut back, 5 bases at V and 2 bases at J, with 19 bases in the middle. This CDR3 contains 16 residues. Per germline, CDR1 SGHVS and CDR2 FQNEAQ. CDR3 sequence reads: CASSGGSGQPTYEQYF. CDR3 bases: TGTGCCAGCAGCGGAGGATCAGGGCAGCCTACCTACGAGCAGTACTTC.

The chain employs TRBV10-3 and TRBJ1-2; D call uncertain. V dropped 3 bases and J dropped 6 bases, with 17 bases sitting between them. This CDR3 has 15 amino acids. CDR1 and CDR2 (germline): ENHRY, SYGVKD. CDR3 sequence (DNA): TGTGCCATCAGTGATCCTGGGGAAGGCAAGAATGGCTACACCTTC. This encodes CAISDPGEGKNGYTF.

This clone is a singleton in its sample. The V and J genes are TRBV2 and TRBJ1-3; D remains unclear. Germline V gene sequence: CDR1 SNHLY, CDR2 FYNNEI. This CDR3 comprises 15 residues. With 6 bases removed from V and 0 bases from J, the gap between germline ends came to 12 bases. In nucleotides, the CDR3 is TGTGCCAGCAGGATGGGAGACGGCTCTGGAAACACCATATATTTT. It yields the protein CASRMGDGSGNTIYF.

The V gene is TRBV27, the J gene TRBJ1-2; 7 bases map to TRBD1. J gave up 1 base and V 5 bases, and 7 bases lay outside the gene matches. Germline CDR1 MNHEY, CDR2 SMNVEV (reference sequence). The CDR3 loop spans 15 amino acids. CDR3 DNA: TGTGCCAGCAGTGGCCCCCGGGACAGTAACTATGGCTACACCTTC. The encoded protein is CASSGPRDSNYGYTF.

The chain recombines TRBV6-5 with TRBJ1-1; 8 bases fit TRBD1. V trimming: 3 bases; J trimming: 10 bases; junction bases outside the gene matches: 7. This CDR3 is built from 13 residues. Per germline, CDR1 MNHEY and CDR2 SVGAGI. The CDR3 here is CASSYPGGFGAFF. The CDR3 nucleotides read TGTGCCAGCAGTTATCCAGGGGGCTTCGGAGCTTTCTTT.

This clone was recorded only once. The chain joins TRBV7-2 to TRBJ1-2; TRBD1 aligns across 7 bases. CDR3 size: 15 residues. V was pared by 7 bases and J by 8 bases, with 16 bases of the junction left unmatched. Germline CDR1 and CDR2: SGHTA and FQGNSA. The CDR3 region is CASTNQGQSAWGYTF. The CDR3 nucleotides are TGTGCCAGCACCAATCAGGGACAGTCGGCTTGGGGCTACACCTTC.

Of note for this clone: A junction end diverges from the germline sequence, so it may reflect a read error. At the DNA level, this CDR3 is encoded by other sequences in the same sample as well. The rearrangement links TRBV2 to TRBJ1-2; the D gene is possibly TRBD1 (5 bases). Germline-derived CDR1 and CDR2 are SNHLY and FYNNEI. The CDR3 totals 13 residues. The CDR3 DNA sequence: TGCGCCAGCAGTGACCAGGGTTTCTATGGCTACACCTTC. This encodes CASSDQGFYGYTF. The full variable domain, with the rest looked up from reference TRBV2 and TRBJ1-2, is EPEVTQTPSHQVTQMGQEVILRCVPISNHLYFYWYRQILGQKVEFLVSFYNNEISEKSEIFDDQFSVERPDGSNFTLKIRSTKLEDSAMYFCASSDQGFYGYTFGSGTRLTVV.

This rearrangement joins TRBV12-5 to TRBJ2-6, with D perhaps matching TRBD1 (5 bases). V dropped 2 bases and J dropped 4 bases, with 12 bases sitting between them. This CDR3 has 16 amino acids. CDR1 is LGHNT, CDR2 FRNRAP, per germline. As DNA, the CDR3 is TGTGCTAGTGGTTTGTTTCAGGGCTCCGGGGCCAACGTCCTGACTTTC. Protein product: CASGLFQGSGANVLTF.

The rearrangement links TRBV6-1 to TRBJ1-1; perhaps TRBD1 as D (5 bases). V shed 7 bases and J shed 0 bases, with 12 bases lying between them. Germline CDR1 is MNHNS and CDR2 is SASEGT. CDR3 length equals 14 residues. CDR3 in DNA: TGTGCCAGCAAGGGGCAGGACATGAACACTGAAGCTTTCTTT. It specifies CASKGQDMNTEAFF.

This rearrangement joins TRBV7-2 to TRBJ1-2, with a weak D call TRBD1 (6 bases). The V gene lost 1 base and the J gene lost 2 bases, with 14 bases spanning the gap. The V gene's germline CDR1 is SGHTA and CDR2 FQGNSA. This CDR3 is built from 16 residues. The CDR3 spells CASSLGGGGANYGYTF. The DNA of the CDR3 is TGTGCCAGCAGCTTAGGAGGGGGGGGAGCAAACTATGGCTACACCTTC. Drawing the rest from reference TRBV7-2 and TRBJ1-2, the complete variable domain is GAGVSQSPSNKVTEKGKDVELRCDPISGHTALYWYRQSLGQGLEFLIYFQGNSAPDKSGLPSDRFSAERTGGSVSTLTIQRTQQEDSAVYLCASSLGGGGANYGYTFGSGTRLTVV.

V and J are TRBV14 and TRBJ2-5; 10 bases line up with TRBD1. The CDR3 consists of 18 residues. The J segment lost 5 bases and the V segment lost 3 bases, leaving 15 bases of the junction unmatched. The germline V gene encodes CDR1 SGHDN and CDR2 FVKESK. The CDR3 DNA reads as TGTGCCAGCAGCCACCCCAAGCTCCGGGACAGGGGTAGGGAGACCCAGTACTTC. The encoded protein is CASSHPKLRDRGRETQYF.

This clone was seen a single time. The chain uses TRBV2 and TRBJ1-2; D call uncertain. The CDR3 is 11 amino acids. Germline V lookup: CDR1 SNHLY, CDR2 FYNNEI. CDR3 nucleotide sequence: TGTGGTTCCATGCCAGGCTATGGCTACACCTTC. This translates into CGSMPGYGYTF.

CDR3 nucleotide sequence: TGTGCCAGCAGCGAACCAGACAGGGGGATGGCTTTCTTT. Translating it yields CASSEPDRGMAFF. The J gene is TRBJ1-1, the V gene TRBV7-3; 9 positions match TRBD1. The CDR3 is 13 amino acids. V trimming: 5 bases; J trimming: 11 bases; junction bases outside the gene matches: 9. Germline V gene sequence: CDR1 SGHTA, CDR2 FQGTGA.

The genes are TRBV10-3 and TRBJ2-1; possible D gene TRBD1, 6 bases. CDR1 and CDR2 from the germline V gene are ENHRY and SYGVKD. This CDR3 contains 15 residues. The V gene lost 6 bases and the J gene lost 5 bases, with 17 bases spanning the gap. The CDR3 sequence is CAIRKDTPGDNEQFF. The DNA for the CDR3 is TGTGCCATCAGAAAGGACACCCCAGGGGACAATGAGCAGTTCTTC.

CDR3 DNA: TGTGCCAGCAGCCAAGTCAACAGGCTCGAAAAACTGTTTTTT. Amino acids: CASSQVNRLEKLFF. The chain recombines TRBV14 with TRBJ1-4; TRBD1 is a possible D gene (5 bases). The CDR3 has 14 residues. V was trimmed by 1 base and J by 8 bases, leaving 11 bases between them. Germline assignment: CDR1 SGHDN and CDR2 FVKESK. Full variable domain (missing parts from reference TRBV14 and TRBJ1-4): EAGVTQFPSHSVIEKGQTVTLRCDPISGHDNLYWYRRVMGKEIKFLLHFVKESKQDESGMPNNRFLAERTGGTYSTLKVQPAELEDSGVYFCASSQVNRLEKLFFGSGTQLSVL.

This clone was seen a few times. The chain is built from TRBV7-3 and TRBJ2-1; TRBD2 matches at 13 bases. CDR1 and CDR2 (germline): SGHTA, FQGTGA. The V gene end was trimmed by 5 bases and the J gene end by 9 bases; junction bases not matched to a gene: 7. CDR3 size: 15 residues. CDR3 protein: CASSRTSGGVAEQFF. The CDR3 DNA is TGTGCCAGCAGCCGTACTAGCGGGGGGGTCGCTGAGCAGTTCTTC.

V is TRBV29-1 and J is TRBJ1-1; D gene uncertain. Germline CDR1 is SQVTM and CDR2 is ANQGSEA. The CDR3 loop spans 13 amino acids. V was clipped by 3 bases and J by 4 bases, with 12 bases between them. The CDR3 DNA sequence: TGCAGCGTTGATTCGCGTTTGGGCACTGAAGCTTTCTTT. Translating it yields CSVDSRLGTEAFF.